A selection of T cell receptor beta chains follows, all from one sample in a study of regulatory and conventional T cells in RAG deficiency. Measured with immunoSEQ multiplex PCR; TCRdb has only the in-frame clones, and not every one. The table has 7,000 to 9,500 clones, about 94% seen once; the top ten hold more than 1.4%. The source material was CD4+ effector T cells sorted from blood. These receptors all stem from a human donor with RAG deficiency presenting as severe combined immunodeficiency. Both conserved end residues are part of each CDR3. The order of the fields is D gene, J gene, clone size, V gene, CDR3 protein, CDR3 DNA. D genes are given only for firm matches. Size values are once, few and many counts, or a class for expanded clones, and some rows have none.

-,TRBJ2-7,-,TRBV7-2,CASSFSPYEQYF,TGTGCCAGCAGCTTTTCTCCATACGAGCAGTACTTC
-,TRBJ1-4,few,TRBV15,CATSRDPRFNEKLFF,TGTGCCACCAGCAGAGATCCCAGGTTTAATGAAAAACTGTTTTTT
-,TRBJ1-2,-,TRBV28,CASSLGPNYGYTF,TGTGCCAGCAGTTTGGGGCCCAACTATGGCTACACCTTC
-,TRBJ2-7,-,TRBV7-2,CASSLQDPYEQYF,TGTGCCAGCAGCTTACAAGACCCCTACGAGCAGTACTTC
-,TRBJ2-5,-,TRBV30,CAWSVKGIGETQYF,TGTGCCTGGAGTGTAAAGGGAATCGGAGAGACCCAGTACTTC
-,TRBJ2-5,-,TRBV10-3,CAISERFQVRETQYF,TGTGCCATCAGTGAGAGATTCCAGGTACGGGAGACCCAGTACTTC
-,TRBJ1-4,-,TRBV28,CASSFPGMEEKLFF,TGTGCCAGCAGTTTCCCCGGAATGGAAGAAAAACTGTTTTTT
TRBD1,TRBJ2-1,-,TRBV7-3,CASSPTGGNEQFF,TGTGCCAGCAGCCCTACAGGGGGGAATGAGCAGTTCTTC
-,TRBJ1-4,-,TRBV6-1,CASSVYGNEKLFF,TGTGCCAGCAGTGTATATGGGAATGAAAAACTGTTTTTT
-,TRBJ1-2,-,TRBV20-1,CSASQNYGYTF,TGCAGTGCTAGTCAGAACTATGGCTACACCTTC
TRBD1,TRBJ2-3,-,TRBV10-3,CAISESPGTGSTDTQYF,TGTGCCATCAGTGAGTCTCCCGGGACAGGGAGCACAGATACGCAGTATTTT
-,TRBJ1-2,-,TRBV10-2,CASSPERVRYYGYTF,TGCGCCAGCAGCCCCGAGAGGGTGAGATACTATGGCTACACCTTC
TRBD1,TRBJ2-5,-,TRBV7-2,CASSLGQGAETQYF,TGTGCCAGCAGCTTAGGACAGGGGGCAGAGACCCAGTACTTC
-,TRBJ2-7,-,TRBV20-1,CSASDRYEQYF,TGCAGTGCTTCCGACAGGTACGAGCAGTACTTC
TRBD2,TRBJ2-3,-,TRBV9,CASSVGGLEQYF,TGTGCCAGCAGCGTAGGGGGACTAGAGCAGTATTTT
TRBD1,TRBJ1-2,-,TRBV27,CASRRTGGGGGYTF,TGTGCCAGCAGACGAACAGGGGGCGGTGGAGGCTACACCTTC
-,TRBJ1-1,-,TRBV27,CASSLNWGWATEAFF,TGTGCCAGCAGTTTAAATTGGGGCTGGGCCACTGAAGCTTTCTTT
TRBD1,TRBJ2-5,once,TRBV30,CAWSVQGETQYF,TGTGCCTGGAGTGTACAGGGGGAGACCCAGTACTTC
-,TRBJ2-2,-,TRBV14,CASSRGQNTGELFF,TGTGCCAGCAGCCGGGGACAGAACACCGGGGAGCTGTTTTTT
-,TRBJ2-3,-,TRBV7-2,CASSFGGPSGTQYF,TGTGCCAGCAGCTTCGGGGGCCCCTCGGGTACGCAGTATTTT
TRBD1,TRBJ1-4,-,TRBV19,CASSIAGQRLTEKLFF,TGTGCCAGTAGTATAGCGGGACAGCGTCTTACTGAAAAACTGTTTTTT
-,TRBJ2-7,-,TRBV9,CASSVDVRAHEQYF,TGTGCCAGCAGCGTAGATGTGAGGGCGCACGAGCAGTACTTC
TRBD1,TRBJ2-1,-,TRBV9,CASSVGLTGDNEQFF,TGTGCCAGCAGCGTAGGCCTGACAGGGGACAATGAGCAGTTCTTC
TRBD1,TRBJ2-1,-,TRBV10-1,CASSELGQGADEQFF,TGCGCCAGCAGTGAGCTAGGACAGGGGGCAGATGAGCAGTTCTTC
-,TRBJ2-3,-,TRBV7-6,CASSLDTDTQYF,TGTGCCAGCAGCCTAGACACAGATACGCAGTATTTT
-,TRBJ2-5,-,TRBV19,CASSIFGALQETQYF,TGTGCCAGTAGTATATTCGGGGCACTCCAAGAGACCCAGTACTTC
-,TRBJ2-5,-,TRBV28,CASSPSGHYATQYF,TGTGCCAGCAGTCCCTCGGGACATTATGCGACCCAGTACTTC
TRBD1,TRBJ2-3,-,TRBV7-6,CASSSPPGQRTDTQYF,TGTGCCAGCAGCTCGCCCCCGGGACAGCGCACAGATACGCAGTATTTT
-,TRBJ1-1,-,TRBV13,CASSLGVGGAEAFF,TGTGCCAGCAGCTTAGGTGTCGGGGGCGCTGAAGCTTTCTTT
-,TRBJ2-7,-,TRBV13,CASSPDRWRQEQYF,TGTGCCAGCAGCCCAGACAGATGGAGGCAAGAGCAGTACTTC
-,TRBJ2-4,-,TRBV4-1,CASSQDWTDLAKNIQYF,TGCGCCAGCAGCCAAGACTGGACGGATCTAGCCAAAAACATTCAGTACTTC
-,TRBJ1-1,-,TRBV10-2,CASSVQALNTEAFF,TGCGCCAGCAGTGTACAGGCCTTGAACACTGAAGCTTTCTTT
-,TRBJ2-3,-,TRBV2,CASSPRDTQYF,TGTGCCAGCAGCCCTAGAGATACGCAGTATTTT
-,TRBJ1-1,few,TRBV20-1,CSARGGTEAFF,TGCAGTGCTAGAGGGGGCACTGAAGCTTTCTTT
-,TRBJ2-2,-,TRBV7-9,CASSLDGHAGELFF,TGTGCCAGCAGCTTGGACGGTCACGCCGGGGAGCTGTTTTTT
-,TRBJ2-5,once,TRBV7-8,CASSLEGGGKTQYF,TGTGCCAGCAGCTTAGAGGGGGGTGGGAAGACCCAGTACTTC
-,TRBJ2-5,once,TRBV30,CAWSVGNQETQYF,TGTGCCTGGAGTGTCGGTAACCAAGAGACCCAGTACTTC
-,TRBJ2-2,-,TRBV18,CASSPGGRNTGELFF,TGTGCCAGCTCACCAGGGGGAAGAAACACCGGGGAGCTGTTTTTT
-,TRBJ2-7,once,TRBV4-2,CASSPGRLLYEQYF,TGTGCCAGCAGCCCGGGACGGCTTCTATACGAGCAGTACTTC
TRBD2,TRBJ2-3,-,TRBV5-4,CASSLPGGGDTQYF,TGTGCCAGCAGCTTGCCGGGGGGTGGGGATACGCAGTATTTT
TRBD1,TRBJ2-5,-,TRBV11-3,CASSLAGQGGETQYF,TGTGCCAGCAGCTTAGCGGGACAGGGTGGGGAGACCCAGTACTTC
-,TRBJ1-2,-,TRBV7-2,CASSPSGVYGYGYTF,TGTGCCAGCAGCCCCTCAGGGGTTTACGGCTATGGCTACACCTTC
-,TRBJ2-5,once,TRBV7-2,CASSLGPIQETQYF,TGTGCCAGCAGCTTGGGCCCCATCCAAGAGACCCAGTACTTC
-,TRBJ1-2,-,TRBV4-3,CASSQRSDGRRNYGYTF,TGCGCCAGCAGCCAAAGGTCCGACGGCAGGAGGAACTATGGCTACACCTTC